These 3 T cell receptor beta chains were all obtained from the same sample, sequenced in a study of vaccination effects on CD4 cells after COVID-19. Repertoires were generated with immunoSEQ multiplex PCR, while TCRdb's copy carries only in-frame clones and drops some. The sample yields roughly 70,000 clones, roughly 79% seen once. Antigens for these TCRs are unknown. Pools of viral peptides were used by the ViraFEST assay to expand antigen-specific CD4+ T cells ahead of sequencing. At the end of roughly 9 days of culture, CD4+ T cells were isolated. All study participants received two doses of BNT162b2 or mRNA-1273 vaccine. The starting material was CD4+ T cells from PBMCs cultured with HCoV-OC43 spike peptides, obtained after COVID-19 vaccination. As for subset: HCoV-OC43 spike overlapping peptide pool stimulation. The receptors stem from a human donor who received a COVID-19 vaccine.

This clone was observed a handful of times. The chain employs TRBV3-1 (or the pseudogene TRBV3-2) and TRBJ2-2; weak D call: TRBD2 (5 bases). CDR3 length equals 15 residues. The V end lost 1 base, the J end lost 3 bases, and 9 bases lay between the germline ends. In germline, CDR1 is LGHDT, CDR2 YNNKEL (reference sequence). The CDR3 reads CASSQVGRDTGELFF. Written as DNA, the CDR3 is TGTGCCAGCAGCCAAGTAGGGCGGGACACCGGGGAGCTGTTTTTT.

This clone was seen only once. V and J are TRBV6-6 and TRBJ2-5, with D perhaps matching TRBD2 (5 bases). Between the trimmed V and J ends, which lost 5 bases and 2 bases, there was a span of 9 bases. The CDR3 length is 13 residues. Looked up from germline, CDR1 is MNHNY and CDR2 is SVGAGI (reference sequence). Written as DNA, the CDR3 is TGTGCCAGCAGTCGTGGACTGCAAGAGACCCAGTACTTC. It specifies CASSRGLQETQYF.

This chain uses TRBV5-1 with TRBJ2-5; TRBD2 might be the D (7 bases). From germline, CDR1 is SGHRS and CDR2 YFSETQ. The V and J ends lost 4 bases and 5 bases respectively, with 15 bases between them. The CDR3 totals 14 residues. CDR3 DNA sequence: TGCGCCAGCAGCGATACGGGGGGCGGGGAGACCCAGTACTTC. The encoded protein is CASSDTGGGETQYF.